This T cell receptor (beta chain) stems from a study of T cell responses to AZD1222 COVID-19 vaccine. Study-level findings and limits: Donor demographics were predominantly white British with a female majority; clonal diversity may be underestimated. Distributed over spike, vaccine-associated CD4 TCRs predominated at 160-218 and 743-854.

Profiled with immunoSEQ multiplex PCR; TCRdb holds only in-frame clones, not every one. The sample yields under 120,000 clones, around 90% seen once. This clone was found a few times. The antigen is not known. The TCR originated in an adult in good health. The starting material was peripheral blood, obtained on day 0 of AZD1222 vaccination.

Here the CDR3 reads CASRSDGERGTQYF. The CDR3 DNA is TGTGCCAGCAGGTCGGACGGGGAGCGAGGGACCCAGTACTTC. V gene TRBV7-2 combines with J gene TRBJ2-5, with D possibly being TRBD2 (5 bases). CDR1 is SGHTA, CDR2 FQGNSA, per germline. V lost 6 bases to trimming and J lost 7 bases, with 18 bases between them. The CDR3 has 14 residues. Full variable domain (missing parts from reference TRBV7-2 and TRBJ2-5): GAGVSQSPSNKVTEKGKDVELRCDPISGHTALYWYRQSLGQGLEFLIYFQGNSAPDKSGLPSDRFSAERTGGSVSTLTIQRTQQEDSAVYLCASRSDGERGTQYFGPGTRLLVL.